The entry that follows covers one T cell receptor (beta chain) sequence. The table lists this clone with a count of one. Its antigen remains unidentified. No much larger clone exists at a distance of one base, and base qualities are not known. This sample stems from a study of blood T cell repertoires in COVID-19 (dated by TCRdb to the early 2020s). For the wider study: Samples from collaborators originated in the United States, Italy and Spain and spanned both the acute and convalescent phases of COVID-19. The material from the prospective study consisted of cDNA or gDNA derived from T cells, B-cell-depleted T cells, or PBMCs. Subjects who had been exposed to COVID-19, were actively infected with it, or had recovered from it provided the deeply sampled blood TCRbeta repertoires that made up the dataset. The repertoires were made available in a free public database intended to serve as a resource for research on the immune response to SARS-CoV-2. Samples were obtained from the ongoing ImmuneRACE study (first 160 participants) and from 1,200 or so subjects provided by 6 global collaborators. A de-identified subject ID, COVID-19 status, age in years and sex were almost always included in the sample metadata. HLA class I and class II types, where available, came from metadata supplied by the sample provider rather than from assay-based typing. Paper-wide results and their limitations: The quantity of clinical and demographic metadata differed by source and by participant and was supplied without curation.

TCRbeta CDR3 regions were amplified from genomic DNA by means of the immunoSEQ Assay, a bias-controlled multiplex PCR. In the source study's methods: Nucleated cell counts per sample were estimated from amplification of reference gene primers within the assay. To quantify the absolute abundance of each unique TCRbeta CDR3 rearrangement, sequence reads were collapsed and filtered. For each sample, productive Simpson clonality was calculated as the square root of Simpson's diversity index across productive rearrangements. Entries here come from immuneACCESS through TCRdb and include only in-frame sequences with V and J called. Some clones fail to appear in such tables; in the studies checked, an unresolved V gene covers under half of the shortfall, and the cause of the remainder is unknown. V and J calls and clone size follow that table, whereas D and trimming were derived from the DNA. This sample is represented by about 390,000 clones; approximately 90% of them were singletons. The leading ten clones occupy roughly 9.4% of the sample.

Participants in the prospective study were aged roughly 18 to 95 years, lived in about two dozen United States geographic areas, and enrolled through a virtual design. In the prospective study, cohorts were assigned on the basis of participant-reported clinical history obtained from a screening survey and a study questionnaire. ImmuneRACE Cohort 3 recovered participants were defined by two consecutive negative NP/OP PCR tests, healthcare professional clearance, or symptom resolution. Mobile phlebotomists in the prospective study collected whole blood, serum and a nasopharyngeal or oropharyngeal swab from every participant. Additional blood draws and questionnaires over an approximately 2-month period could optionally be provided by prospective study participants. Before DNA extraction, prospective study blood samples were shipped either frozen or at room temperature. The CDR3, from cysteine to phenylalanine, totals 13 residues. Only CDR3 DNA is held: 39 bases, read in frame from base 1. Per the germline V gene (reference sequence), LNHDA is the CDR1 and SQIVND is the CDR2. Trimming costs V 5 bases and J 10 bases, and their ends lie 16 bases apart.

The TCR originated in a woman aged 50 to 60 who had recovered from COVID-19. The sample comprised PBMCs or T cells enriched from blood (not recorded which). The chain was built from TRBV19 and TRBJ2-3; possibly the D gene is TRBD1, per 6 matching bases. The DNA reads TGTGCCAGTAGTGCCAACCAGGGGCTTGCGCAGTATTTT. Translated, it reads CASSANQGLAQYF.